A selection of T cell receptor beta chains follows, all from one sample in a study of human T cells and chemical hapten exposure. TCRdb re-called the RACE reads through MiXCR, storing one row per CDR3 protein. The profile shows about 80,000 distinct CDR3 sequences, 14% of them singletons. The material sequenced was whole blood, taken in connection with sensitization to the hapten diphenylcyclopropenone (DPC). Receptors were obtained from a woman aged 50 to 65 with alopecia areata. Some clones in this sample may be carry-over from other donors' samples. CDR3s include the opening cysteine and the closing phenylalanine or tryptophan. Each record gives: J gene, V gene, clone size, D gene, CDR3 DNA, CDR3 protein. The D gene is left open where the match is weak. Rows give clone size only sometimes, using once, few, many, or a class for an expanded clone.

J gene: TRBJ2-7; V gene: TRBV29-1; clone size: many; D gene: TRBD1; CDR3 DNA: TGCAGCGCAACGGGACAGGGGTACGAGCAGTACTTC; CDR3 protein: CSATGQGYEQYF
J gene: TRBJ2-1; V gene: TRBV29-1; clone size: many; D gene: NA; CDR3 DNA: TGCAGCGTTGAGAGTGCCCTGACGACCTACAATGAGCAGTTCTTC; CDR3 protein: CSVESALTTYNEQFF
J gene: TRBJ2-3; V gene: TRBV12-3/TRBV12-4; clone size: NA; D gene: TRBD1; CDR3 DNA: TGTGCCAGCAGTCCTTCGACAGGGAGCACAGATACGCAGTATTTT; CDR3 protein: CASSPSTGSTDTQYF
J gene: TRBJ2-2; V gene: TRBV2; clone size: NA; D gene: TRBD1; CDR3 DNA: TGTGCCAGCAGTGCACAGGGGGCAGGTTTCGGGGAGCTGTTTTTT; CDR3 protein: CASSAQGAGFGELFF
J gene: TRBJ2-5; V gene: TRBV5-4; clone size: few; D gene: NA; CDR3 DNA: TGTGCCAGCAGCTTCTCAGGGTTAGAGACCCAGTACTTC; CDR3 protein: CASSFSGLETQYF
J gene: TRBJ1-1; V gene: TRBV14; clone size: few; D gene: NA; CDR3 DNA: TGTGCCAGCAGCCGCACCCAGGGATATCGGACTGAAGCTTTCTTT; CDR3 protein: CASSRTQGYRTEAFF
J gene: TRBJ1-4; V gene: TRBV12-3/TRBV12-4; clone size: NA; D gene: NA; CDR3 DNA: TGTGCCAGCAGTGCGGACGGGGCCTGGGGAAAACTGTTTTTT; CDR3 protein: CASSADGAWGKLFF
J gene: TRBJ2-7; V gene: TRBV29-1; clone size: few; D gene: TRBD1; CDR3 DNA: TGCAGCGTTGGTTGGGACAGTTACGAGCAGTACTTC; CDR3 protein: CSVGWDSYEQYF
J gene: TRBJ2-2; V gene: TRBV11-2; clone size: NA; D gene: NA; CDR3 DNA: TGTGCCAGCAGCCCACCCCGCCGAGCTATGAACACCGGGGAGCTGTTTTTT; CDR3 protein: CASSPPRRAMNTGELFF
J gene: TRBJ2-2; V gene: TRBV2; clone size: few; D gene: TRBD1; CDR3 DNA: TGTGCCAGCAGAGTGACAGGGGGCGCCACCGGGGAGCTGTTTTTT; CDR3 protein: CASRVTGGATGELFF
J gene: TRBJ1-6; V gene: TRBV12-3/TRBV12-4; clone size: many; D gene: NA; CDR3 DNA: TGTGCCAGCCGGCAGGTTTATAATTCACCCCTCCACTTT; CDR3 protein: CASRQVYNSPLHF
J gene: TRBJ2-7; V gene: TRBV14; clone size: few; D gene: NA; CDR3 DNA: TGTGCCAGCAGCCGAGAACTAGGTTTGCACGAGCAGTACTTC; CDR3 protein: CASSRELGLHEQYF